These T cell receptor beta chains were read from a single sample in a study of blood T cell repertoires in COVID-19. TCRdb's table, derived via immunoSEQ multiplex PCR, lists solely in-frame clones and lacks some. The table lists 310,000 or so clones, roughly 87% of them singletons. The sample taken for sequencing was PBMCs or T cells enriched from blood (not recorded which). These receptors were taken from a woman between 18 and 30 years old who had recovered from COVID-19. The CDR3 runs from the conserved cysteine through the conserved F or W. D genes are given only for firm matches. Clone sizes are given selectively: once, few, many, or a class where the clone is expanded.

J gene,clone size,V gene,D gene,CDR3 protein,CDR3 DNA
TRBJ2-2,NA,TRBV28,NA,CASSSGAYTGELFF,TGTGCCAGCAGCTCAGGGGCCTACACCGGGGAGCTGTTTTTT
TRBJ2-7,NA,TRBV7-2,NA,CASSSREIAHEQYF,TGTGCCAGCAGCTCACGGGAGATAGCCCACGAGCAGTACTTC
TRBJ2-1,NA,TRBV30,TRBD2,CAWSGLAGGISYNEQFF,TGTGCCTGGAGCGGACTAGCGGGGGGGATATCCTACAATGAGCAGTTCTTC
TRBJ1-1,NA,TRBV3-1/TRBV3-2,NA,CASTAQESEAFF,TGTGCCAGCACCGCACAGGAATCTGAAGCTTTCTTT
TRBJ1-1,NA,TRBV5-1,NA,CASRRGRHFLFEAFF,TGCGCCAGCAGACGAGGGAGGCACTTCTTGTTTGAAGCTTTCTTT
TRBJ1-2,NA,TRBV19,TRBD1,CASSNRDRGVYGYTF,TGTGCCAGTAGCAACCGGGACAGGGGCGTCTATGGCTACACCTTC
TRBJ2-2,NA,TRBV11-2,NA,CASSQGRGNTGELFF,TGTGCCAGCAGCCAGGGTAGAGGTAACACCGGGGAGCTGTTTTTT
TRBJ2-2,NA,TRBV7-8,NA,CASSIREAREDTGELFF,TGTGCCAGCAGCATCAGGGAAGCGAGGGAGGACACCGGGGAGCTGTTTTTT
TRBJ1-2,NA,TRBV5-6,NA,CASSRQPPGGYTF,TGTGCCAGCAGTCGACAGCCCCCTGGGGGCTACACCTTC
TRBJ2-5,once,TRBV4-3,NA,CASSQEGNGNPETQYF,TGCGCCAGCAGCCAAGAAGGAAACGGGAACCCGGAGACCCAGTACTTC
TRBJ2-7,NA,TRBV15,TRBD2,CATSRDPLAGGRRAYEQYF,TGTGCCACCAGCAGAGATCCCCTAGCGGGGGGCCGACGAGCCTACGAGCAGTACTTC
TRBJ2-5,NA,TRBV5-1,NA,CASTLVSGVGETQYF,TGCGCCAGCACCTTGGTATCGGGGGTTGGGGAGACCCAGTACTTC
TRBJ1-2,NA,TRBV7-2,NA,CASSLVVASGEGYTF,TGTGCCAGCAGCTTAGTGGTAGCGTCAGGGGAAGGCTACACCTTC
TRBJ2-7,NA,TRBV19,NA,CASSPTRASYEQYF,TGTGCCAGTAGTCCTACCAGGGCATCTTACGAGCAGTACTTC
TRBJ1-6,NA,TRBV10-3,NA,CAISVGQDNSPLHF,TGTGCCATCAGTGTGGGGCAGGATAATTCACCCCTCCACTTT
TRBJ2-4,NA,TRBV7-9,NA,CASSLATTPKNIQYF,TGTGCCAGCAGCTTAGCGACTACGCCTAAAAACATTCAGTACTTC
TRBJ2-1,NA,TRBV19,TRBD2,CASSSAASGRRYNEQFF,TGTGCCAGTAGTAGTGCGGCTAGCGGGCGCCGATACAATGAGCAGTTCTTC
TRBJ2-1,NA,TRBV28,NA,CASSSLAYTYNEQFF,TGTGCCAGCAGTTCCTTAGCGTATACCTACAATGAGCAGTTCTTC
TRBJ1-1,NA,TRBV28,NA,CASSRLYTVEAFF,TGTGCCAGCAGTCGACTATATACGGTTGAAGCTTTCTTT
TRBJ2-7,NA,TRBV7-8,NA,CASSLGERRTYEQYF,TGTGCCAGCAGCTTAGGTGAGCGGAGGACCTACGAGCAGTACTTC
TRBJ2-3,NA,TRBV25-1,TRBD2,CASSANGLAGLPDTQYF,TGTGCCAGCAGTGCCAACGGACTAGCGGGACTTCCAGATACGCAGTATTTT
TRBJ1-2,NA,TRBV7-9,NA,CASSLGGRDYGYTF,TGTGCCAGCAGCTTAGGTGGCAGGGACTATGGCTACACCTTC
TRBJ1-6,NA,TRBV5-6,TRBD1,CASSLYGTARHSPLHF,TGTGCCAGCAGCTTGTATGGGACAGCACGACATTCACCCCTCCACTTT
TRBJ2-7,NA,TRBV28,TRBD1,CASSPGQGGYEQYF,TGTGCCAGCAGTCCGGGACAGGGGGGTTACGAGCAGTACTTC
TRBJ1-4,NA,TRBV28,TRBD1,CASSSRQGPNEKLFF,TGTGCCAGCAGTTCTCGACAGGGGCCTAATGAAAAACTGTTTTTT
TRBJ2-1,NA,TRBV24-1,TRBD2,CATKGLAGEQFF,TGTGCCACCAAGGGACTAGCGGGTGAGCAGTTCTTC
TRBJ1-2,NA,TRBV6-5,TRBD1,CASSTGQGTGGGYTF,TGTGCCAGCAGTACGGGACAGGGAACTGGCGGTGGCTACACCTTC
TRBJ1-1,NA,TRBV9,NA,CASNETPETEAFF,TGTGCCAGCAACGAGACCCCGGAGACTGAAGCTTTCTTT
TRBJ1-6,NA,TRBV7-2,NA,CASSLVTTANYNSPLHF,TGTGCCAGCAGCTTAGTAACGACAGCGAACTATAATTCACCCCTCCACTTT
TRBJ2-3,NA,TRBV28,NA,CASSLPDRRTDTQYF,TGTGCCAGCAGTTTGCCTGACAGGAGAACAGATACGCAGTATTTT
TRBJ1-4,NA,TRBV7-3,NA,CASSLGPNEKLFF,TGTGCCAGCAGCTTAGGGCCGAATGAAAAACTGTTTTTT
TRBJ2-6,few,TRBV7-2,NA,CASSLDSSGANVLTF,TGTGCCAGCAGCTTAGACAGCTCTGGGGCCAACGTCCTGACTTTC
TRBJ1-2,NA,TRBV20-1,NA,CSARLLEGYTF,TGCAGTGCTAGATTACTCGAGGGCTACACCTTC
TRBJ1-5,NA,TRBV5-8,NA,CASSFSGQPQHF,TGTGCCAGCAGCTTTAGCGGTCAGCCCCAGCATTTT
TRBJ1-1,NA,TRBV5-1,TRBD1,CARGIRQGNTEAFF,TGCGCCAGGGGGATTAGACAGGGCAACACTGAAGCTTTCTTT
TRBJ1-2,NA,TRBV24-1,TRBD1,CATSDSGQVDYGYTF,TGTGCCACCAGTGACTCGGGACAGGTGGATTATGGCTACACCTTC
TRBJ2-7,NA,TRBV10-3,TRBD2,CAITGGLAGAYEQYF,TGTGCCATCACCGGGGGACTAGCGGGGGCCTACGAGCAGTACTTC
TRBJ2-1,NA,TRBV27,NA,CASSPTWGETYNEQFF,TGTGCCAGCAGCCCCACTTGGGGGGAGACCTACAATGAGCAGTTCTTC
TRBJ1-2,NA,TRBV28,TRBD1,CASRKQDRGGGYTF,TGTGCCAGCAGGAAGCAAGACAGGGGGGGAGGCTACACCTTC
TRBJ1-1,few,TRBV30,NA,CAWSVRNRRGTEAFF,TGTGCCTGGAGTGTGAGGAACAGGAGGGGCACTGAAGCTTTCTTT
TRBJ2-7,NA,TRBV7-9,TRBD2,CASTGGQRGYEQYF,TGTGCCAGCACCGGCGGGCAGCGGGGGTACGAGCAGTACTTC
TRBJ2-1,NA,TRBV7-3,TRBD2,CASTLRGGLAGVNEQFF,TGTGCCAGCACCCTAAGGGGGGGTCTAGCGGGAGTTAATGAGCAGTTCTTC
TRBJ2-2,NA,TRBV30,TRBD2,CAWSRSGVTGELFF,TGTGCCTGGAGCCGCAGCGGGGTCACCGGGGAGCTGTTTTTT
TRBJ2-1,NA,TRBV3-1/TRBV3-2,TRBD2,CASSQQAGGYNEQFF,TGTGCCAGCAGCCAACAAGCGGGGGGGTACAATGAGCAGTTCTTC
TRBJ1-5,NA,TRBV19,TRBD1,CASSNRGFNQPQHF,TGTGCCAGTAGTAACAGGGGTTTCAATCAGCCCCAGCATTTT
TRBJ2-1,NA,TRBV19,NA,CASSQASSYNEQFF,TGTGCCAGTAGCCAAGCTAGCTCCTACAATGAGCAGTTCTTC
TRBJ2-7,NA,TRBV6-1,TRBD1,CASSEALGGPIYEQYF,TGTGCCAGCAGTGAAGCGCTAGGGGGCCCGATTTACGAGCAGTACTTC
TRBJ1-3,NA,TRBV6-2/TRBV6-3,NA,CASSYEGSGNTIYF,TGTGCCAGCAGTTACGAGGGCTCTGGAAACACCATATATTTT
TRBJ1-6,NA,TRBV12-3/TRBV12-4,NA,CASGPPLHF,TGTGCCAGCGGCCCCCCCCTCCACTTT
TRBJ2-7,few,TRBV5-1,TRBD2,CASSPRTSGVAYEQYF,TGCGCCAGCAGCCCACGGACTAGCGGGGTCGCCTACGAGCAGTACTTC